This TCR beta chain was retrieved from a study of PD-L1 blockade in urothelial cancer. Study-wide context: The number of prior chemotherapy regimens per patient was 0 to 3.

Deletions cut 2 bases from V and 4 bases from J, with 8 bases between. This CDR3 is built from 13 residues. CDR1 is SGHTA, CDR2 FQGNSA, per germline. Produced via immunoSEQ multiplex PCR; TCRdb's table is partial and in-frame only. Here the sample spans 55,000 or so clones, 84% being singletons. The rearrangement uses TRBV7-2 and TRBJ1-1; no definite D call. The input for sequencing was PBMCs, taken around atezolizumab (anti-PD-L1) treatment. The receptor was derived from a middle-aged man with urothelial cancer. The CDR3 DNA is TGTGCCAGCAGCTTACAGGTGAGCACTGAAGCTTTCTTT. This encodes CASSLQVSTEAFF.